These 30 T cell receptor beta chains were all obtained from the same sample, sequenced in a study of Graves' ophthalmopathy and Graves' hyperthyroidism. TCR beta CDR3 amplification used RNA transcripts. An initial RT-PCR round employing HTBI primers preceded a second-round multiplex PCR. TCRdb passed the multiplex PCR reads through MiXCR, listing each CDR3 protein once. The repertoire holds some 750,000 distinct CDR3 sequences, with 35% to 50% as singletons. The sequenced sample consisted of peripheral blood. The receptors derive from an adult man with Graves' ophthalmopathy.

This chain connects TRBV15 to TRBJ1-2, with 8 nucleotides matching TRBD1. The CDR3 is made up of 17 amino acids. Germline values: CDR1 LNHNV, CDR2 YYDKDF (reference sequence). The trim removed 0 bases at V and 8 bases at J, leaving 14 bases unmatched. The CDR3 nucleotides are TGTGCCACCAGCAGAGATCTCGGGGGCAGGGGGCAAGGGGGCTACACCTTC. Translating it yields CATSRDLGGRGQGGYTF.

The V and J genes are TRBV7-9 and TRBJ2-7; D is perhaps TRBD2 (6 bases). Germline V gene sequence: CDR1 SEHNR, CDR2 FQNEAQ (reference sequence). V was shortened by 5 bases and J by 1 base, with 15 bases between the two germline ends. The CDR3 spans 15 residues. The CDR3 region is CASSQPGTDSYEQYF. Written as DNA, the CDR3 is TGTGCCAGCAGCCAACCCGGGACTGATTCCTACGAGCAGTACTTC. The variable domain in full, with the rest retrieved from reference TRBV7-9 and TRBJ2-7, is DTGVSQNPRHKITKRGQNVTFRCDPISEHNRLYWYRQTLGQGPEFLTYFQNEAQLEKSRLLSDRFSAERPKGSFSTLEIQRTEQGDSAMYLCASSQPGTDSYEQYFGPGTRLTVT.

Comments on this clonotype: The CDR3 end shows no conserved phenylalanine or tryptophan, and so a read error is likely. The chain has TRBV12-3 or TRBV12-4 and TRBJ1-2, with a tentative D call TRBD1 (6 bases). This CDR3 contains 13 residues. Trimming removed 6 bases from V and 7 bases from J, with 15 bases in between. CDR3 region: CASSQKQGLGYTS. The DNA for the CDR3 is TGTGCCAGCAGCCAGAAACAGGGACTTGGCTACACCTCC.

The V and J genes are TRBV7-2 and TRBJ1-2; TRBD1 matches 9 bases. The CDR3 consists of 14 residues. Germline CDR1 reads SGHTA; CDR2 reads FQGNSA. V shed 5 bases and J 6 bases; nucleotides not matched to a gene: 7. In nucleotides, the CDR3 is TGTGCCAGCAGCCGGGGACAGGGTCGACATGGCTACACCTTC. This encodes CASSRGQGRHGYTF.

This clonotype was seen more than once but under ten times. This chain joins TRBV4-3 and TRBJ1-1; weak D call: TRBD1 (5 bases). Per the germline V gene, CDR1 is LGHNA and CDR2 is YSLEER. This CDR3 is built from 14 residues. The germline V and J ends were trimmed by 4 bases and 0 bases, with 9 bases remaining between them. The CDR3 is CASSLRVLNTEAFF. The CDR3 DNA follows: TGCGCCAGCAGCCTCAGGGTCCTGAACACTGAAGCTTTCTTT.

This clonotype occurred many times. The chain carries TRBV10-2 and TRBJ2-5; tentative D call: TRBD1 (6 bases). Per germline, CDR1 WSHSY and CDR2 SAAADI. The CDR3 consists of 15 residues. Trimming removed 3 bases from V and 4 bases from J, with 15 bases in between. CDR3 coding DNA: TGCGCCAGCAGTGAATACAGGGTTATAGGAGAGACCCAGTACTTC. Translating it yields CASSEYRVIGETQYF.

In the case of this clonotype: The junction does not match germline at one end; this may be a read error. This rearrangement joins TRBV7-7 to TRBJ2-1, with 10 bases aligning to TRBD2. The CDR3 extends over 14 amino acids. Germline V lookup: CDR1 SSHAT, CDR2 FNYEAQ (reference sequence). The CDR3 DNA is TGTGCTAGCAGCCCAGGGACTAGCGACAATGAGCAGTTCTTC. It codes for CASSPGTSDNEQFF. Looking up the rest from reference TRBV7-7 and TRBJ2-1 gives the full variable domain: GAGVSQSPRYKVTKRGQDVTLRCDPISSHATLYWYQQALGQGPEFLTYFNYEAQPDKSGLPSDRFSAERPEGSISTLTIQRTEQRDSAMYRCASSPGTSDNEQFFGPGTRLTVL.

With respect to this clonotype: One junction end does not reproduce the germline sequence, and a read error may be involved. This sequence joins TRBV7-9 and TRBJ1-2; the match to TRBD1 covers 11 bases. Germline CDR1 and CDR2: SEHNR and FQNEAQ (reference sequence). This CDR3 is 16 amino acids long. The CDR3 nucleotides are TGCGCCAGCAGCTCAGGACAGGGGGCTCTTAACTATGGCTACACCTTC. It yields the protein CASSSGQGALNYGYTF.

This clonotype occurred many times. The chain has TRBV29-1 and TRBJ1-1; TRBD1 agrees at 7 bases. Germline V CDR1 and CDR2: SQVTM, ANQGSEA. This CDR3 has 13 residues. J lost 4 bases, V lost 7 bases, and 9 bases had no gene match. CDR3 sequence reads: CSGDRDRGTEAFF. For the CDR3, the DNA is TGCAGCGGCGACAGGGATCGTGGCACTGAAGCTTTCTTT.

About this clonotype itself: The CDR3 end shows no conserved phenylalanine or tryptophan, and so a read error is likely. This sequence joins TRBV2 and TRBJ1-2, with 7 bases that match TRBD1. With 3 bases clipped from V and 6 bases from J, the junction kept 7 bases outside the gene matches. Germline loops: CDR1 SNHLY, CDR2 FYNNEI. The CDR3 has 14 amino acids. The CDR3 nucleotides read TGTGCCAGCAGTGAGGGGGGGACAGACGATGGCTACACCTCC. This translates into CASSEGGTDDGYTS.

This clonotype was seen at least ten times. The V call is TRBV20-1, the J call TRBJ2-7, with 13 nucleotides matching TRBD2. This CDR3 region has 14 residues. The V and J ends lost 0 bases and 11 bases, in that order; junction bases with no gene match: 7. Germline V CDR1 and CDR2: DFQATT, SNEGSKA (reference sequence). This CDR3 reads CSARDKSGTSGKYF. In DNA form, the CDR3 reads TGCAGTGCTAGAGATAAATCGGGGACTAGCGGGAAGTACTTC.

This rearrangement joins TRBV19 to TRBJ1-1; possibly TRBD1 for D (6 bases). Trimming pared 5 bases from V and 8 bases from J, leaving 18 bases between. CDR1 is LNHDA and CDR2 is SQIVND in the germline V gene (reference sequence). CDR3 length equals 14 residues. CDR3 bases: TGTGCCAGTAGTCGCCTACAGGGAACCCCCGAAGCTTTCTTT. It encodes CASSRLQGTPEAFF.

The CDR3 spells CASSPRGGSGTGNTGELFF. The CDR3 DNA reads as TGTGCCAGCAGCCCGAGAGGGGGGTCGGGGACAGGAAACACCGGGGAGCTGTTTTTT. The chain has TRBV9 and TRBJ2-2, with TRBD1 matching over 8 bases. The V segment lost 4 bases and the J segment 2 bases; nucleotides outside the gene matches: 16. This CDR3 region has 19 residues. Germline CDR1 is SGDLS and CDR2 is YYNGEE.

V usage is TRBV6-5 and J usage is TRBJ1-4; D not certain. Germline V gives CDR1 MNHEY, CDR2 SVGAGI. V dropped 0 bases and J dropped 8 bases, with 16 bases sitting between them. There are 16 residues in the CDR3. The CDR3: CASSYSVSARGEKLFF. In DNA, the CDR3 is TGTGCCAGCAGTTACTCGGTTTCGGCAAGAGGCGAAAAACTGTTTTTT.

V is TRBV24-1 and J is TRBJ2-7; D may match TRBD1 or TRBD2 (5 bases each). Deletions cut 4 bases from V and 3 bases from J, with 12 bases between. Germline V gene data show CDR1 as KGHDR and CDR2 as SFDVKD. This CDR3 comprises 14 residues. The CDR3 DNA sequence: TGTGCCACCAGTGACTCAAGGGACGGCTACGAGCAGTACTTC. Translating gives CATSDSRDGYEQYF.

The gene calls are TRBV12-3 or TRBV12-4 and TRBJ2-7; the match to TRBD2 covers 9 bases. V shed 6 bases, J shed 1 base, and the junction held 7 bases outside the gene matches. The CDR3 totals 15 residues. CDR3 protein: CASSQEAGGSYEQYF. CDR3 nucleotide sequence: TGTGCCAGCAGCCAAGAAGCGGGAGGATCCTACGAGCAGTACTTC.

This clonotype was recorded at least ten times. The J gene is TRBJ1-5, the V gene TRBV2; maybe TRBD1 (5 bases). CDR1 SNHLY and CDR2 FYNNEI come from the germline V gene. The CDR3 length is 15 residues. The V end was cut by 3 bases, the J end by 6 bases, with 15 bases between. For the CDR3, the DNA is TGTGCCAGCAGTGATAGGCAGGGAGCAGGTCAGCCCCAGCATTTT. Translating it yields CASSDRQGAGQPQHF.

This clonotype has at least ten counts. The genes are TRBV10-3 and TRBJ1-4; TRBD1 agrees at 10 bases. CDR1 is ENHRY and CDR2 is SYGVKD in the germline V gene. With 0 bases clipped from V and 5 bases from J, the junction kept 0 bases outside the gene matches. The CDR3 length is 15 residues. DNA of the CDR3: TGTGCCATCAGTGAGTCGGGACAGGGGAATGAAAAACTGTTTTTT. Translated, it gives CAISESGQGNEKLFF.

This clonotype was recorded at least ten times. The J gene is TRBJ2-6, the V gene TRBV7-8, with a possible D match to TRBD1 (6 bases). Trimming removed 6 bases at V and 0 bases at J, with 12 bases between. The CDR3 sequence is 16 residues long. Germline CDR1 reads SGHVS; CDR2 reads FQNEAQ. The CDR3 loop reads CASRWTASSGANVLTF. The CDR3 nucleotides read TGTGCCAGCAGGTGGACAGCCAGCTCTGGGGCCAACGTCCTGACTTTC.

The chain couples TRBV2 to TRBJ1-2, with 8 bases lining up with TRBD1. CDR1 and CDR2 (germline): SNHLY, FYNNEI. Trimming cost V 3 bases and J 6 bases; bases outside gene matches: 9. This CDR3 is built from 15 residues. CDR3 amino acids: CASSEATGEAHGYTF. Here the CDR3 DNA reads TGTGCCAGCAGTGAGGCGACAGGGGAGGCTCATGGCTACACCTTC.

This clonotype was recorded at least ten times. The V gene is TRBV15, the J gene TRBJ2-5; D possibly uses TRBD1 or TRBD2 (6 bases each). V gave up 9 bases and J gave up 5 bases, with 19 bases separating them. CDR3 length equals 14 residues. CDR1 is LNHNV and CDR2 is YYDKDF in the germline V gene (reference sequence). CDR3: CATAKRGLWETQYF. In nucleotides, the CDR3 is TGTGCCACTGCAAAACGGGGGCTCTGGGAGACCCAGTACTTC.

The rearrangement joins TRBV7-9 to TRBJ2-2; D call uncertain. The CDR3 spans 10 residues. Trimming left V 5 bases short and J 9 bases short, with 4 bases between. Per the germline V gene, CDR1 is SEHNR and CDR2 is FQNEAQ (reference sequence). CDR3: CASSKRELFF. CDR3 bases: TGTGCCAGCAGCAAGAGGGAGCTGTTTTTT.

This clonotype was seen many times. The chain combines TRBV9 with TRBJ1-6; possibly TRBD1 for D (6 bases). The CDR3 has 14 amino acids. From germline, CDR1 is SGDLS and CDR2 YYNGEE. Trimming shortened V by 5 bases and J by 7 bases, and 13 bases separated the two germline ends. CDR3 region: CASRRGMGNSPLHF. CDR3 nucleotide sequence: TGTGCCAGCAGGAGGGGGATGGGGAATTCACCCCTCCACTTT.

This clonotype occurred a few times. The V gene is TRBV10-3, the J gene TRBJ1-5; TRBD1 aligns across 7 bases. The V and J ends lost 10 bases and 2 bases, in that order; junction bases with no gene match: 8. The CDR3 extends over 14 amino acids. Germline V gives CDR1 ENHRY, CDR2 SYGVKD. CDR3 bases: TGTGCCAGCCGACAGGGTTGGGGCAATCAGCCCCAGCATTTT. Translating it yields CASRQGWGNQPQHF.

The rearrangement links TRBV15 to TRBJ1-2; TRBD1 matches at 7 bases. The CDR3 covers 15 residues. Germline V lookup: CDR1 LNHNV, CDR2 YYDKDF (reference sequence). V lost 3 bases and J lost 8; bases outside the gene matches: 12. This chain's CDR3 is CATSSLPGTVRGYTF. The CDR3 coding sequence is TGTGCCACCAGCAGCTTACCGGGGACAGTACGGGGCTACACCTTC.

The chain's CDR3 is CASSLQGWGGAGGYTF. As DNA, the CDR3 is TGTGCCAGCAGCCTCCAGGGATGGGGGGGCGCTGGTGGCTACACCTTC. The chain combines TRBV11-2 with TRBJ1-2; weak D call: TRBD1 (6 bases). The germline CDR1 and CDR2 sequences are SGHAT and FQNNGV. The length of the CDR3 is 16 residues. With 5 bases removed from V and 7 bases from J, the gap between germline ends came to 23 bases.

The chain uses TRBV19 and TRBJ2-7, with 8 bases fitting TRBD1. Germline CDR1 is LNHDA and CDR2 is SQIVND (reference sequence). The CDR3 covers 15 residues. J lost 6 bases, V lost 1 base, and 8 bases had no gene match. The CDR3 region is CASSIAGGASIEQYF. The DNA for the CDR3 is TGTGCCAGTAGTATAGCAGGGGGCGCTTCTATCGAGCAGTACTTC.

This chain links TRBV9 with TRBJ2-5; 8 nucleotides align to TRBD2. The CDR3 spans 16 residues. From germline, CDR1 is SGDLS and CDR2 YYNGEE. The junction had 12 bases not matched to a gene; V was cut back by 4 bases and J by 4 bases. Here the CDR3 reads CASSQQTSGGGETQYF. As DNA, the CDR3 is TGTGCCAGCAGCCAACAGACGAGCGGGGGAGGAGAGACCCAGTACTTC.

The table lists this clonotype with many counts. This chain joins TRBV7-6 and TRBJ1-5, with a weak D call TRBD1 (5 bases). V was pared by 2 bases and J by 6 bases, with 8 bases between. The CDR3 loop spans 13 amino acids. Germline loops: CDR1 SGHVS, CDR2 FNYEAQ. CDR3 coding DNA: TGTGCCAGCAGCTTACGAAGGGGTCAGCCCCAGCATTTT. As protein: CASSLRRGQPQHF.

There are a few counts of this clonotype. The rearrangement joins TRBV5-1 to TRBJ2-7, with 7 nucleotides matching TRBD1. Germline CDR1 reads SGHRS; CDR2 reads YFSETQ. Trimming removed 1 base from V and 3 bases from J; junction bases left unmatched: 4. CDR3 size: 14 residues. This CDR3 reads CASSLLSGGYEQYF. Written as DNA, the CDR3 is TGCGCCAGCAGCTTGTTGTCAGGGGGCTACGAGCAGTACTTC.